Presented here are 10 T cell receptor beta chains from one specimen sequenced in a study of blood T cell repertoires in COVID-19. Sequenced by immunoSEQ multiplex PCR; TCRdb stores in-frame clones only, minus some. Counted here are some 220,000 clones, almost 85% occurring once; the ten biggest clones make up 4.5% to 5.5%. Input material: peripheral blood. The receptors come from a man aged 50-59 years with COVID-19, enrolled during active disease.

V and J are TRBV19 and TRBJ2-5; 7 nucleotides align to TRBD2. The CDR3 contains 15 residues. The germline CDR1 and CDR2 sequences are LNHDA and SQIVND (reference sequence). V trimming: 6 bases; J trimming: 4 bases; junction bases outside the gene matches: 11. CDR3 in DNA: TGTGCCAGTAGCCTCGGACTAGTTAGGGGAGAGACCCAGTACTTC. Protein product: CASSLGLVRGETQYF.

Ten or more counts support this clone. The V call is TRBV7-2, the J call TRBJ1-6; TRBD1 agrees at 7 bases. Germline V gene sequence: CDR1 SGHTA, CDR2 FQGNSA. The CDR3 extends over 15 amino acids. Trimming at V came to 1 base and at J to 6 bases, leaving 3 bases not matched to a gene. The CDR3 DNA reads as TGTGCCAGCAGCTTAGGCGGGACAGCTAATTCACCCCTCCACTTT. Encoded protein: CASSLGGTANSPLHF.

The chain recombines TRBV4-3 with TRBJ1-5; TRBD1 might be the D (5 bases). The V end was cut by 3 bases, the J end by 0 bases, with 12 bases between. Germline lookup yields CDR1 LGHNA and CDR2 YSLEER. The CDR3 has 16 residues. CDR3 DNA sequence: TGCGCCAGCAGCCAGGGGCCGGATCCTAGCAATCAGCCCCAGCATTTT. Translated: CASSQGPDPSNQPQHF.

V gene TRBV2 combines with J gene TRBJ2-3; 13 nucleotides agree with TRBD2. The V segment lost 1 base and the J segment 4 bases; nucleotides outside the gene matches: 5. Germline CDR1 reads SNHLY; CDR2 reads FYNNEI. CDR3 length: 17 amino acids. The CDR3 region is CASSEGTSGGGADTQYF. The CDR3 DNA reads as TGTGCCAGCAGTGAAGGGACTAGCGGGGGAGGGGCAGATACGCAGTATTTT.

The chain couples TRBV5-4 to TRBJ1-1; TRBD1 is a possible D gene (6 bases). Between the trimmed V and J ends, which lost 5 bases and 1 base, there was a span of 9 bases. Germline CDR1 reads SGHNT; CDR2 reads YYREEE (reference sequence). The CDR3 length is 13 residues. CDR3 sequence (DNA): TGTGCCAGCAGGGCGACAGGGAACACTGAAGCTTTCTTT. Protein product: CASRATGNTEAFF. The full variable domain, completed using reference TRBV5-4 and TRBJ1-1, is ETGVTQSPTHLIKTRGQQVTLRCSSQSGHNTVSWYQQALGQGPQFIFQYYREEENGRGNFPPRFSGLQFPNYSSELNVNALELDDSALYLCASRATGNTEAFFGQGTRLTVV.

V is TRBV2 and J is TRBJ2-5, with 9 bases matching TRBD1. V lost 6 bases and J lost 4; bases outside the gene matches: 9. This CDR3 comprises 15 residues. Germline-derived CDR1 and CDR2 are SNHLY and FYNNEI. CDR3 loop: CASSAGQGRGETQYF. The CDR3 DNA follows: TGTGCCAGCAGCGCCGGACAGGGGAGGGGAGAGACCCAGTACTTC.

V and J are TRBV5-4 and TRBJ2-2; unclear D gene. This CDR3 has 13 amino acids. Germline V lookup: CDR1 SGHNT, CDR2 YYREEE (reference sequence). V lost 4 bases and J 4 bases, leaving 8 bases between the germline ends. CDR3 coding DNA: TGTGCCAGCAGCCCAATCCCCACCGGGGAGCTGTTTTTT. This translates into CASSPIPTGELFF.

The chain joins TRBV15 to TRBJ2-1, with 7 positions matching TRBD1. CDR1 and CDR2 (germline): LNHNV, YYDKDF (reference sequence). This CDR3 has 14 amino acids. Trimming cost V 3 bases and J 4 bases; bases outside gene matches: 3. The CDR3, as DNA: TGTGCCACCAGCAGGACAGGGACATACAATGAGCAGTTCTTC. Translating it yields CATSRTGTYNEQFF.

The chain has TRBV2 and TRBJ2-1; 13 nucleotides match TRBD2. There are 18 residues in the CDR3. Germline V gene sequence: CDR1 SNHLY, CDR2 FYNNEI. J gave up 0 bases and V 7 bases, and 9 bases lay outside the gene matches. CDR3 sequence (DNA): TGTGCCAGCACTTTACTAGCGGGGGGGCTGAGCTCCTACAATGAGCAGTTCTTC. Translating it yields CASTLLAGGLSSYNEQFF. Based on the CDR3 plus reference TRBV2 and TRBJ2-1, the full variable domain is EPEVTQTPSHQVTQMGQEVILRCVPISNHLYFYWYRQILGQKVEFLVSFYNNEISEKSEIFDDQFSVERPDGSNFTLKIRSTKLEDSAMYFCASTLLAGGLSSYNEQFFGPGTRLTVL.

This clone was detected only a few times. The CDR3 reads CASSQQGRGEAFF. Written as DNA, the CDR3 is TGTGCCAGCAGCCAACAGGGGAGGGGTGAAGCTTTCTTT. The rearrangement uses TRBV3-1 (or the pseudogene TRBV3-2) and TRBJ1-1, with D possibly TRBD1 on 6 matching bases. V shed 2 bases and J shed 7 bases, with 11 bases lying between them. The CDR3 is 13 amino acids. Germline V gives CDR1 LGHDT, CDR2 YNNKEL (reference sequence).